These 19 T cell receptor beta chains were all obtained from the same sample, sequenced in a study of molecular identifiers for immune sequencing clone quantification. TCRdb reanalysed the PCR reads using MiXCR and keeps one entry per CDR3 protein. The data show 400,000 to 600,000 distinct CDR3 sequences, over 20% seen once. Sequenced input: naive CD8+ T cells from blood, with Jurkat cell RNA spiked in. Indicated subset: FACS-sorted CD8+CD4-CCR7+CD45RA+ naive T cells. The source is a human donor in good health. Some libraries in this study had Jurkat cell RNA spiked in.

With regard to this clonotype: One end of the junction varies from germline; a read error may be responsible. This sequence joins TRBV4-1 and TRBJ2-3; 9 nucleotides agree with TRBD2. CDR1 and CDR2 from the germline V gene are MGHRA and YSYEKL. The CDR3 runs to 17 residues. CDR3 sequence reads: CAGSQDRLAGNTDTQYF. CDR3 nucleotides: TGCGCCGGCAGCCAAGATCGGCTAGCGGGGAACACAGATACGCAGTATTTT.

The chain joins TRBV28 to TRBJ2-3; TRBD2 agrees at 13 bases. The CDR3 is 16 amino acids. After removal of 6 bases from V and 8 bases from J, the junction contained 11 bases not matched to a gene. The germline gives CDR1 MDHEN, CDR2 SYDVKM. This chain's CDR3 is CASRKTSGGAGGTQYF. The CDR3 DNA sequence: TGTGCCAGCAGAAAAACTAGCGGGGGGGCCGGTGGTACGCAGTATTTT.

There are many counts of this clonotype. V gene TRBV20-1 combines with J gene TRBJ2-2, with D perhaps TRBD1 (5 bases). From germline, CDR1 is DFQATT and CDR2 SNEGSKA (reference sequence). This CDR3 has 13 amino acids. V shed 5 bases and J shed 1 base, with 8 bases lying between them. The DNA of the CDR3 is TGCAGTGCTGTGCAGGGGAACACCGGGGAGCTGTTTTTT. This gives the protein CSAVQGNTGELFF.

Many counts were recorded for this clonotype. The chain uses TRBV6-5 and TRBJ2-6, with D possibly TRBD1 on 5 matching bases. The CDR3 covers 15 residues. Trimming took off 2 bases at V and 4 bases at J, with 9 bases between the two ends. CDR1 is MNHEY and CDR2 is SVGAGI in the germline V gene. CDR3 bases: TGTGCCAGCAGTTACGCAGGGCTCGGGGCCAACGTCCTGACTTTC. Translating gives CASSYAGLGANVLTF.

The CDR3 nucleotides are TGCGCCAGCAGCCAAGATAGCGTGGGGAACTTGGACACTGAAGCTTTCTTT. Residues: CASSQDSVGNLDTEAFF. The rearrangement links TRBV4-1 to TRBJ1-1; D gene unclear. Germline CDR1 and CDR2: MGHRA and YSYEKL. The V and J ends lost 0 bases and 3 bases respectively, with 17 bases between them. The CDR3 is 17 amino acids.

CDR3 in amino acids: CASSLVEGNHLGYTF. The CDR3 DNA follows: TGTGCCAGCAGCTTAGTCGAGGGGAACCACTTGGGCTACACCTTC. The V and J genes are TRBV7-9 and TRBJ1-2; D might be TRBD1 (5 bases). In germline, CDR1 is SEHNR, CDR2 FQNEAQ (reference sequence). V lost 1 base and J 8 bases, leaving 17 bases between the germline ends. CDR3 length: 15 amino acids.

This clonotype was seen repeatedly, ten times or more. Here the CDR3 DNA reads TGCGCCAGCAGCCCGACGCTTCGTACAGGGGGCACCGGGGAGCTGTTTTTT. The encoded protein is CASSPTLRTGGTGELFF. This rearrangement joins TRBV4-3 to TRBJ2-2; TRBD1 agrees at 8 bases. With 4 bases clipped from V and 4 bases from J, the junction kept 11 bases outside the gene matches. CDR1 is LGHNA and CDR2 is YSLEER in the germline V gene. The CDR3 loop spans 17 amino acids.

Points on this clonotype: This may arise from a read error, as a much more abundant clone is one base away. The chain recombines TRBV3-1 with TRBJ2-7; 7 nucleotides line up with TRBD1. CDR1 and CDR2 (germline): LGHDT, YNNKEL (reference sequence). Losses at the gene ends were 7 bases for V and 6 bases for J; bases not matched to a gene: 6. The CDR3 sequence is 12 residues long. The CDR3 DNA reads as TGTGCCAGCACGTCGGACAGGTGCGAGCAGTACTTC. Encoded protein: CASTSDRCEQYF.

The chain combines TRBV6-5 with TRBJ1-2; 7 nucleotides agree with TRBD1. The ends lost 6 bases at V and 8 bases at J; junction bases unmatched: 18. The CDR3 runs to 16 residues. Germline V gene lookup returns CDR1 MNHEY and CDR2 SVGAGI. DNA of the CDR3: TGTGCCAGCAGAAAGCCCGGGACAGAATACCCGGGGGGCTACACCTTC. Its protein product is CASRKPGTEYPGGYTF.

This clonotype was seen many times. The V call is TRBV7-2, the J call TRBJ2-7; 12 positions match TRBD2. The CDR3 spans 14 residues. Germline assignment: CDR1 SGHTA and CDR2 FQGNSA. With V trimmed by 6 bases and J by 4 bases, 4 bases remained unmatched. The CDR3 reads CASRDTSGRYEQYF. CDR3 bases: TGTGCCAGCAGGGACACTAGCGGGAGGTACGAGCAGTACTTC.

This rearrangement joins TRBV7-2 to TRBJ2-4, with D perhaps TRBD1 or TRBD2 (6 bases each). The length of the CDR3 is 18 residues. V dropped 1 base and J dropped 3 bases, with 19 bases sitting between them. Per the germline V gene, CDR1 is SGHTA and CDR2 is FQGNSA. The DNA of the CDR3 is TGTGCCAGCAGCTTAGGTTTTTCGGGACGGGGGCTCAAAAACATTCAGTACTTC. It is translated as CASSLGFSGRGLKNIQYF.

This clonotype was seen at least ten times. V usage is TRBV6-6 and J usage is TRBJ1-1; D remains unclear. This CDR3 contains 13 residues. Between the trimmed V and J ends, which lost 5 bases and 6 bases, there was a span of 13 bases. The germline gives CDR1 MNHNY, CDR2 SVGAGI (reference sequence). This CDR3 is CASSPGGTAEAFF. The CDR3 DNA sequence: TGTGCCAGCAGTCCAGGTGGAACAGCTGAAGCTTTCTTT.

This clonotype was counted between two and nine times. The rearrangement uses TRBV2 and TRBJ1-6; 8 nucleotides align to TRBD1. V was clipped by 1 base and J by 0 bases; unmatched bases: 5. Germline lookup yields CDR1 SNHLY and CDR2 FYNNEI. This CDR3 comprises 18 residues. Here the CDR3 DNA reads TGTGCCAGCAGTGAAGAGCAGGGGGCGATCTCCTATAATTCACCCCTCCACTTT. Protein: CASSEEQGAISYNSPLHF.

This clonotype showed up many times. The J gene is TRBJ1-1, the V gene TRBV7-9; possibly TRBD1 for D (6 bases). The CDR3 extends over 18 amino acids. The ends were cut back, 4 bases at V and 4 bases at J, with 25 bases in the middle. Germline-derived CDR1 and CDR2 are SEHNR and FQNEAQ (reference sequence). The CDR3 here is CASSSTTGGLNPSTEAFF. The CDR3 coding sequence is TGTGCCAGCAGCTCTACGACAGGTGGATTAAACCCGAGCACTGAAGCTTTCTTT.

The chain combines TRBV30 with TRBJ2-3, with TRBD2 identical over 9 bases. V lost 4 bases and J lost 3; bases outside the gene matches: 5. Germline V gene data show CDR1 as GTSNPN and CDR2 as SVGIG (reference sequence). This CDR3 region has 14 residues. CDR3 nucleotides: TGTGCCTGGAAGGGCGGGGGGGTAACAGATACGCAGTATTTT. This encodes CAWKGGGVTDTQYF.

This clonotype occurred many times. The chain uses TRBV27 and TRBJ1-5; D uncertain. The CDR3 is 14 residues long. The V and J ends lost 2 bases and 6 bases respectively, with 11 bases between them. From germline, CDR1 is MNHEY and CDR2 SMNVEV (reference sequence). The CDR3 loop is CASSLIGNAQPQHF. The CDR3 DNA follows: TGTGCCAGCAGTTTAATAGGGAATGCTCAGCCCCAGCATTTT.

This clonotype was seen more than once but under ten times. The chain couples TRBV7-9 to TRBJ2-1; TRBD2 aligns across 12 bases. The V gene's germline CDR1 is SEHNR and CDR2 FQNEAQ (reference sequence). The CDR3 contains 17 residues. V shed 5 bases and J 10 bases; nucleotides not matched to a gene: 15. The CDR3 bases are TGTGCCAGCAGCACCACCCTGACTAGCGGGAGCACGGGGGAGCAGTTCTTC. Protein sequence: CASSTTLTSGSTGEQFF.

This clonotype showed up many times. The V gene is TRBV20-1, the J gene TRBJ1-1; D not certain. The CDR3 length is 14 residues. CDR1 DFQATT and CDR2 SNEGSKA come from the germline V gene (reference sequence). The V gene lost 0 bases and the J gene lost 11 bases, with 19 bases spanning the gap. CDR3 bases: TGCAGTGCTAGAGATGAGGGCAAGTATTTGGAGGCTTTCTTT. This codes for CSARDEGKYLEAFF.

This clonotype occurred many times. The chain carries TRBV7-9 and TRBJ2-7; the match to TRBD2 covers 8 bases. CDR1 SEHNR and CDR2 FQNEAQ come from the germline V gene (reference sequence). J lost 0 bases, V lost 7 bases, and 11 bases had no gene match. The CDR3 is made up of 16 amino acids. CDR3 region: CASTNLGGTSSYEQYF. The DNA of the CDR3 is TGTGCCAGCACCAACCTGGGGGGGACTAGCTCCTACGAGCAGTACTTC.